A single sample is the source of the 28 T cell receptor beta chains below, sequenced in a study of shared clonotypes between healthy human individuals (dated by TCRdb to the early 2020s). Libraries were constructed by the immunoSEQ multiplex PCR assay. The table was pulled from immuneACCESS by TCRdb, which kept in-frame rearrangements only. Such tables lose some clones; where checked, under half of the loss comes from unresolved V genes, and the rest has no known cause. The sample table lists 2 million to 3 million clones, under 95% of them with a count of one. The top ten clones comprise 0.36% of the sample. The sample taken for sequencing was naive CD4+ T cells from PBMCs. The cell subset or site label, read with the paper, signifies: CD45RA+ positively selected. The source is a man in his late teens or twenties in good health. Some clones in this sample may be carry-over from other donors' samples.

This chain connects TRBV6-6 to TRBJ2-2; D remains ambiguous. The CDR3 sequence is 14 residues long. The ends were cut back, 6 bases at V and 5 bases at J, with 13 bases in the middle. Germline V gene lookup returns CDR1 MNHNY and CDR2 SVGAGI (reference sequence). The CDR3 loop reads CASRLPLRTGELFF. In DNA, the CDR3 is TGTGCCAGCAGATTACCCCTGAGAACCGGGGAGCTGTTTTTT.

The J gene is TRBJ2-5, the V gene TRBV27, with D tentatively TRBD2 (6 bases). The J call may be mistaken, given a closer DNA end match to TRBJ2-7. This CDR3 has 13 amino acids. CDR1 is MNHEY and CDR2 is SMNVEV in the germline V gene (reference sequence). The CDR3 region is CASSSSGPYEQYF. In nucleotides, the CDR3 is TGTGCCAGCAGTAGTAGCGGCCCCTACGAGCAGTACTTC.

This clone was observed a single time. J is TRBJ2-3 and V is TRBV28; a weak D match, TRBD2 (6 bases). This CDR3 contains 14 residues. CDR1 and CDR2 from the germline V gene are MDHEN and SYDVKM. V was pared by 2 bases and J by 5 bases, with 11 bases between. CDR3 DNA: TGTGCCAGCAGTTTAGGGCGGGGAGGAGATACGCAGTATTTT. It is translated as CASSLGRGGDTQYF. The variable domain in full, completed from reference TRBV28 and TRBJ2-3, reads DVKVTQSSRYLVKRTGEKVFLECVQDMDHENMFWYRQDPGLGLRLIYFSYDVKMKEKGDIPEGYSVSREKKERFSLILESASTNQTSMYLCASSLGRGGDTQYFGPGTRLTVL.

The chain links TRBV2 to TRBJ1-6; D uncertain. The germline gives CDR1 SNHLY, CDR2 FYNNEI. V dropped 0 bases and J dropped 2 bases, with 5 bases sitting between them. The CDR3 spans 15 residues. The CDR3 bases are TGTGCCAGCAGTGAAGCAGGCACCTATAATTCACCCCTCCACTTT. Translated: CASSEAGTYNSPLHF.

The CDR3 loop reads CAISGLAREKTYNEQFF. The CDR3 nucleotides read TGTGCCATCAGTGGGCTGGCGCGGGAGAAGACCTACAATGAGCAGTTCTTC. The chain couples TRBV10-3 to TRBJ2-1, with TRBD2 matching 7 bases. The CDR3 runs 17 residues. J was trimmed by 2 bases and V by 4 bases; bases with no gene match: 11. The V gene's germline CDR1 is ENHRY and CDR2 SYGVKD.

With respect to this clone: The same CDR3 can be traced to other DNA sequences in this sample. The chain has TRBV2 and TRBJ2-1; TRBD2 matches 10 bases. Germline CDR1 is SNHLY and CDR2 is FYNNEI. J was trimmed by 3 bases and V by 3 bases; bases with no gene match: 2. This CDR3 is 15 amino acids long. This chain's CDR3 is CASSDSSGSYNEQFF. CDR3 nucleotides: TGTGCCAGCAGTGACTCTAGCGGGAGCTACAATGAGCAGTTCTTC.

The chain uses TRBV7-8 and TRBJ2-7; TRBD2 aligns across 12 bases. CDR1 is SGHVS and CDR2 is FQNEAQ in the germline V gene. V shed 7 bases, J shed 2 bases, and the junction held 6 bases outside the gene matches. The CDR3 length is 15 residues. CDR3 in amino acids: CASNLGLAGTYEQYF. DNA for the CDR3: TGTGCCAGCAACCTCGGACTAGCGGGGACCTACGAGCAGTACTTC.

The chain employs TRBV7-2 and TRBJ1-3, with unresolved D. The CDR3 is 16 amino acids. Trimming shortened V by 2 bases and J by 2 bases, and 13 bases separated the two germline ends. Germline V gene data show CDR1 as SGHTA and CDR2 as FQGNSA. CDR3 DNA sequence: TGTGCCAGCAGCTTAAAGATCGGGAACCCTGGAAACACCATATATTTT. Encoded protein: CASSLKIGNPGNTIYF.

The chain is built from TRBV5-5 and TRBJ1-2; tentatively, D is TRBD1 (5 bases). Germline lookup yields CDR1 SGHKS and CDR2 YYEKEE (reference sequence). The CDR3 contains 13 residues. V was shortened by 1 base and J by 10 bases, with 14 bases between the two germline ends. CDR3 amino acids: CASSLSGGVTYTF. The CDR3 bases are TGTGCCAGCAGCTTGTCCGGGGGGGTGACCTACACCTTC.

In the case of this clone: This sample also contains other DNA sequences that code for the same CDR3. V usage is TRBV28 and J usage is TRBJ1-6; 7 nucleotides agree with TRBD1. Trimming removed 6 bases from V and 7 bases from J; junction bases left unmatched: 6. The CDR3 has 14 amino acids. CDR1 MDHEN and CDR2 SYDVKM come from the germline V gene. CDR3 amino acids: CASRSGTVNSPLHF. In DNA form, the CDR3 reads TGTGCCAGCAGATCCGGGACAGTCAATTCACCCCTCCACTTT.

Concerning this clone itself: Other DNA sequences in the same sample also yield this CDR3. The V call is TRBV7-3, the J call TRBJ2-7; D is undetermined. V lost 2 bases and J 3 bases, leaving 8 bases between the germline ends. The CDR3 is 13 amino acids. Germline lookup yields CDR1 SGHTA and CDR2 FQGTGA. CDR3 nucleotide sequence: TGTGCCAGCAGCTTATCAAGGGACTACGAGCAGTACTTC. Protein sequence: CASSLSRDYEQYF. Supplemented by reference TRBV7-3 and TRBJ2-7, the full variable domain reads GAGVSQTPSNKVTEKGKYVELRCDPISGHTALYWYRQSLGQGPEFLIYFQGTGAADDSGLPNDRFFAVRPEGSVSTLKIQRTERGDSAVYLCASSLSRDYEQYFGPGTRLTVT.

The chain uses TRBV30 and TRBJ2-1; TRBD2 aligns across 16 bases. Losses at the gene ends were 0 bases for V and 8 bases for J; bases not matched to a gene: 7. This CDR3 has 17 residues. Germline CDR1 and CDR2: GTSNPN and SVGIG (reference sequence). CDR3 amino acids: CAWSVRRGTSGRDEQFF. The DNA of the CDR3 is TGTGCCTGGAGTGTAAGAAGAGGGACTAGCGGGAGGGATGAGCAGTTCTTC.

The chain combines TRBV2 with TRBJ2-5, with 10 bases identical to TRBD2. There are 17 residues in the CDR3. With V trimmed by 0 bases and J by 7 bases, 11 bases remained unmatched. Germline values: CDR1 SNHLY, CDR2 FYNNEI. CDR3 sequence: CASSEAQLAGVEGTQYF. In DNA, the CDR3 is TGTGCCAGCAGTGAAGCGCAGCTAGCGGGAGTTGAGGGGACCCAGTACTTC. Supplemented by reference TRBV2 and TRBJ2-5, the full variable domain reads EPEVTQTPSHQVTQMGQEVILRCVPISNHLYFYWYRQILGQKVEFLVSFYNNEISEKSEIFDDQFSVERPDGSNFTLKIRSTKLEDSAMYFCASSEAQLAGVEGTQYFGPGTRLLVL.

In DNA, the CDR3 is TGTGCCAGCAGCTTGTCTGGAGGGAGGTCCTACGAGCAGTACTTC. Amino acid sequence: CASSLSGGRSYEQYF. This chain links TRBV5-4 with TRBJ2-7; tentatively, D is TRBD2 (6 bases). The V gene lost 1 base and the J gene lost 1 base, with 12 bases spanning the gap. Germline CDR1 and CDR2: SGHNT and YYREEE (reference sequence). This CDR3 is built from 15 residues.

V and J are TRBV19 and TRBJ1-5, with a weak D call TRBD1 (6 bases). Germline-derived CDR1 and CDR2 are LNHDA and SQIVND (reference sequence). V lost 8 bases and J lost 5, with 16 bases in between. The CDR3 runs 14 residues. CDR3 amino acids: CASHPAQGDQPQHF. Here the CDR3 DNA reads TGTGCCAGTCATCCGGCACAGGGAGATCAGCCCCAGCATTTT.

This clone was seen only once. The genes are TRBV28 and TRBJ1-5; the D gene is possibly TRBD1 (5 bases). The CDR3 runs 16 residues. Trimming left V 6 bases short and J 0 bases short, with 15 bases between. Germline V CDR1 and CDR2: MDHEN, SYDVKM. In DNA, the CDR3 is TGTGCCAGCAGGCGCGGGACTGCTGATAGCAATCAGCCCCAGCATTTT. It yields the protein CASRRGTADSNQPQHF.

In DNA, the CDR3 is TGCGCCAGCCGACTCCGGGCAGAGGCGAACACCGGGGAGCTGTTTTTT. As protein: CASRLRAEANTGELFF. The chain links TRBV5-1 to TRBJ2-2, with D unclear. Germline lookup yields CDR1 SGHRS and CDR2 YFSETQ. The CDR3 has 16 amino acids. Trimming shortened V by 7 bases and J by 0 bases, and 16 bases separated the two germline ends.

This clone was found once. The chain joins TRBV28 to TRBJ2-3; D unclear. The CDR3 sequence is 11 residues long. From germline, CDR1 is MDHEN and CDR2 SYDVKM. V gave up 4 bases and J gave up 6 bases, with 5 bases separating them. CDR3 DNA: TGTGCCAGCAGTTCGATGGATACGCAGTATTTT. This sequence encodes CASSSMDTQYF.

The J gene is TRBJ2-3, the V gene TRBV11-2; D remains unclear. The germline CDR1 and CDR2 sequences are SGHAT and FQNNGV. The CDR3 sequence is 16 residues long. Trimming removed 1 base from V and 2 bases from J, with 13 bases in between. CDR3 nucleotides: TGTGCCAGCAGCTTAGGGGCCTTCGCGGTCACAGATACGCAGTATTTT. Translating it yields CASSLGAFAVTDTQYF. Drawing the rest from reference TRBV11-2 and TRBJ2-3, the complete variable domain is EAGVAQSPRYKIIEKRQSVAFWCNPISGHATLYWYQQILGQGPKLLIQFQNNGVVDDSQLPKDRFSAERLKGVDSTLKIQPAKLEDSAVYLCASSLGAFAVTDTQYFGPGTRLTVL.

This chain uses TRBV15 with TRBJ2-5; D is uncertain. Near its end, the DNA agrees better with TRBJ2-7, so the J call may be wrong. This CDR3 comprises 10 residues. The germline gives CDR1 LNHNV, CDR2 YYDKDF (reference sequence). In DNA, the CDR3 is TGTGCCACCGACCCGCACGAGCAGTACTTC. Translated, it gives CATDPHEQYF.

The count of this clone is one. Other nucleotide sequences in the sample specify the same CDR3. The chain links TRBV18 to TRBJ2-5; D call uncertain. Germline CDR1 is KGHSH and CDR2 is LQKENI. Trimming stripped 1 base from V and 1 base from J, with 7 bases between. CDR3 length equals 14 residues. In DNA form, the CDR3 reads TGTGCCAGCTCACCACTGGGCGCCCAAGAGACCCAGTACTTC. This encodes CASSPLGAQETQYF.

The J gene is TRBJ1-1, the V gene TRBV29-1; D is possibly TRBD1 (5 bases). The CDR3 has 14 amino acids. Germline CDR1 reads SQVTM; CDR2 reads ANQGSEA. V lost 6 bases and J 4 bases, leaving 18 bases between the germline ends. DNA of the CDR3: TGCAGCGTCGGTAGGGACTTGAGGGCCACTGAAGCTTTCTTT. It specifies CSVGRDLRATEAFF.

V gene TRBV13 combines with J gene TRBJ2-2, with 10 bases lining up with TRBD1. V lost 5 bases to trimming and J lost 4 bases; unmatched junction nucleotides: 19. Germline V gives CDR1 PRHDT, CDR2 FYEKMQ (reference sequence). The CDR3 has 20 residues. The CDR3 nucleotides read TGTGCCAGCAGCCCGGACCGGGACAGGGGTCGTTTGTCGGTCACCGGGGAGCTGTTTTTT. It is translated as CASSPDRDRGRLSVTGELFF.

The V and J genes are TRBV6-5 and TRBJ1-2, with D unresolved. From germline, CDR1 is MNHEY and CDR2 SVGAGI. The CDR3 spans 16 residues. V shed 4 bases and J shed 1 base, with 16 bases lying between them. The CDR3: CASSSKATGYNYGYTF. The CDR3 nucleotides read TGTGCCAGCAGTTCCAAAGCAACCGGATATAACTATGGCTACACCTTC.

The chain combines TRBV10-3 with TRBJ2-5, with D tentatively TRBD1 (6 bases). The CDR3 length is 14 residues. Germline V gives CDR1 ENHRY, CDR2 SYGVKD. Trimming cost V 6 bases and J 7 bases, with 18 bases left between them. CDR3 DNA: TGTGCCATCAGGACCGGGACATCGGACGGGACCCAGTACTTC. Residues: CAIRTGTSDGTQYF.

This sequence joins TRBV28 and TRBJ1-4, with D maybe TRBD1 (5 bases). Germline V lookup: CDR1 MDHEN, CDR2 SYDVKM. The CDR3 sequence is 14 residues long. The V end was cut by 6 bases, the J end by 7 bases, with 15 bases between. In DNA, the CDR3 is TGTGCCAGCAGAAGAACCGGCGGGGGTGAAAAACTGTTTTTT. Protein sequence: CASRRTGGGEKLFF.

The chain carries TRBV5-5 and TRBJ2-7; D possibly uses TRBD1 or TRBD2 (5 bases each). The CDR3 runs 13 residues. Germline lookup yields CDR1 SGHKS and CDR2 YYEKEE (reference sequence). Deletions cut 0 bases from V and 5 bases from J, with 9 bases between. The CDR3 reads CASSLGQRDEQYF. In DNA form, the CDR3 reads TGTGCCAGCAGCTTGGGACAGAGGGACGAGCAGTACTTC.

This clone was seen just once. This chain connects TRBV9 to TRBJ2-1; a possible D gene is TRBD2 (6 bases). V lost 2 bases and J 10 bases, leaving 10 bases between the germline ends. Germline CDR1 is SGDLS and CDR2 is YYNGEE. The CDR3 is 12 residues long. The DNA for the CDR3 is TGTGCCAGCAGCGTTGGGCTAGCGGAGCAGTTCTTC. This encodes CASSVGLAEQFF.